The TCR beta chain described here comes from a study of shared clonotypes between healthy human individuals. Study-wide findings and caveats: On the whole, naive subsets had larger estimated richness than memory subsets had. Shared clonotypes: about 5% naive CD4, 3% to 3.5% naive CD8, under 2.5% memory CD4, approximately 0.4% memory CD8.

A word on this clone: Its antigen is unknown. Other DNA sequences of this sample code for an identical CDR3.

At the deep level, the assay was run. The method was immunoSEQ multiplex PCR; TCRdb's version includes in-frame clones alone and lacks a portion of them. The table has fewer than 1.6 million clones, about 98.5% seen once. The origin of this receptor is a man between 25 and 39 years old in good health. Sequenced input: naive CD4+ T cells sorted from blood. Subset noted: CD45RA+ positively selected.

CDR3 nucleotide sequence: TGTGCCAGCAGCTCCACTAGCTACGAGCAGTACTTC. Amino acid sequence: CASSSTSYEQYF. The chain employs TRBV5-5 and TRBJ2-7, with a possible D match to TRBD2 (5 bases). The germline V gene has CDR1 SGHKS and CDR2 YYEKEE (reference sequence). CDR3 length equals 12 residues. V shed 3 bases and J shed 3 bases, with 7 bases lying between them. Looking up the rest from reference TRBV5-5 and TRBJ2-7 gives the full variable domain: DAGVTQSPTHLIKTRGQQVTLRCSPISGHKSVSWYQQVLGQGPQFIFQYYEKEERGRGNFPDRFSARQFPNYSSELNVNALLLGDSALYLCASSSTSYEQYFGPGTRLTVT.